This TCR beta chain was obtained from a study of T cells in Graves' hyperthyroidism and ophthalmopathy (dated by TCRdb to between 2017 and 2020). General notes on the study: Peripheral blood was collected at initial diagnosis, before any treatment. To identify TCR V-J signatures that set the groups apart, the researchers used a discovery cohort of 100 patients, made up of around 40 with Graves' ophthalmopathy and 57 with stable Graves' hyperthyroidism. Prospective prediction of ophthalmopathy was tested in an independent validation cohort of approximately 18 hyperthyroidism patients and some 17 patients who later progressed to ophthalmopathy. The approximately 98 discovery patients were randomly divided into training and test sets at a 7:3 ratio. In roughly six Graves' hyperthyroidism patients, the study also compared T-cell repertoires from thyroid tissue with T-cell repertoires from blood. Following sampling, methimazole starting at 30 mg daily was given to hyperthyroidism patients, and high-dose intravenous methylprednisolone was given to ophthalmopathy patients. The paper describes TCR Vbeta CDR3 sequencing of 140 or so peripheral blood samples, made up of 43 ophthalmopathy patients, some 80 hyperthyroidism patients and 17 progressor patients. Study-wide findings and limitations: No statistical method was used to fix the sample size in advance, and group allocation was not hidden from the investigators. Most expanded thyroid clonotypes (frequency above 0.001) were also found in blood, which suggests that blood repertoires may mirror thyroid immune responses. In validation, progression to ophthalmopathy was predicted by the model with approximately 67% sensitivity and under 85% specificity, a median of about 6.4 months before onset. Ophthalmopathy was separated from stable hyperthyroidism by a 13 V-J signature model, with over 85% sensitivity and 81% to 82% specificity obtained in cross-validation and 80%/75% obtained in testing.

Graves' hyperthyroidism was defined as stable when no progression to ophthalmopathy occurred over 18 months of follow-up. The hyperthyroidism patients were between 18 and 65 years old and newly diagnosed, with a disease duration of less than 2 months. Exclusion was applied to patients with uncontrolled infections, other autoimmune diseases, pregnancy or lactation. Clinical symptoms, serum thyroxine and TRAb, thyroid ultrasound, and orbital computed tomography formed the basis for the diagnoses. Ficoll-Paque density gradient centrifugation was used to isolate PBMCs from under 11 ml of fresh peripheral blood. Total RNA was extracted using Trizol reagent, and RNA quality was assessed on an Agilent 2100 Bioanalyzer. On this clonotype: What this receptor recognizes is not known. Base qualities are not recorded, but no much larger clone differs from it by a single base.

The CDR3 numbers 14 residues from cysteine through phenylalanine. The CDR3 DNA has 42 bases and is translated from base 1. As encoded in the germline V gene, CDR1 is SGDLS while CDR2 is YYNGEE. The V and J ends are trimmed by 0 bases and 7 bases, leaving 13 bases between them. Amplification of TCR beta CDR3 regions was carried out from RNA transcripts. The first round of RT-PCR for the TCR CDR3 was performed with the HTBI primer set and the Qiagen OneStep RT-PCR kit. Libraries were constructed in a second round of multiplex PCR, after which size selection and purification were carried out. Libraries were sequenced paired-end with 100 bp reads on an Illumina HiSeq2000. The study's own analysis went as follows. SOAPnuke was used to process the raw data, with reads discarded if the reads contained adapters or uncalled bases, had a mean Phred below 15, or lacked an exact constant-primer or identifier match. COPE v1.2.5 was used to merge the high-quality paired reads, and each unique nucleotide sequence was defined as a clonotype. Clonotypes were aligned to IMGT TRBV, TRBD and TRBJ reference segments using MiTCR v1.1. Analysis was restricted to V-J combinations with a frequency above 0.0001, which covered 99.2% of repertoires. A TCS score was defined as the ratio of F50 (clonal expansion) to E x V (chaos), with BLOSUM62-based TCRdist applied between CDR3 peptides within each V-J. Welch's t-statistics and random forest reduced roughly 500 V-J features to 10 to 15, which were used in a naive Bayes classifier (R e1071). TCRdb trimmed the raw reads at Q25, called clones with MiXCR and kept productive beta chains. When rows share a CDR3 protein, they turn into one entry using the most common DNA and genes. These V and J calls originate from TCRdb's pipeline instead of the authors' own analysis. The sample table shows 350,000 to 400,000 distinct CDR3 sequences, and about 15% are seen once. The top ten clones comprise less than 35% of the sample.

The chain was built from TRBV9 and TRBJ1-1; the D gene is unclear. Sequencing was carried out using blood. This TCR came from a woman in her 30s with Graves' hyperthyroidism. The CDR3 in this case is CASSVGERLSEAFF. The sequence in DNA is TGTGCCAGCAGCGTAGGAGAGAGGCTAAGTGAAGCTTTCTTT.